This T cell receptor (beta chain) was obtained from a study of T cell responses to AZD1222 COVID-19 vaccine. Study outcomes and limitations: No repertoire was sampled before or during the peak T cell response, only after it. After two AZD1222 doses, spike-specific TCR breadth and depth rose versus day 0. Donors in the cohort were predominantly white British and more often female, and clonal diversity was possibly underestimated.

Germline V lookup: CDR1 SGHRS, CDR2 YFSETQ. This CDR3 has 15 residues. With 0 bases removed from V and 0 bases from J, the gap between germline ends came to 7 bases. Sequencing used immunoSEQ multiplex PCR; TCRdb keeps in-frame clones, though not all of them. The profile shows under 150,000 clones, about nine tenths of them singletons. In the case of this clone: Its antigen remains unknown.

Second-dose intervals of approximately 4 or approximately 12 weeks were pooled. This receptor was taken from an adult who received the AZD1222 COVID-19 vaccine. This rearrangement joins TRBV5-1 to TRBJ1-5, with unresolved D. Sequences were derived from peripheral blood, sampled 28 days after the second AZD1222 dose. The chain's CDR3 is CASSLVPDSNQPQHF. The DNA of the CDR3 is TGCGCCAGCAGCTTGGTCCCAGATAGCAATCAGCCCCAGCATTTT. Based on the CDR3 plus reference TRBV5-1 and TRBJ1-5, the full variable domain is KAGVTQTPRYLIKTRGQQVTLSCSPISGHRSVSWYQQTPGQGLQFLFEYFSETQRNKGNFPGRFSGRQFSNSRSEMNVSTLELGDSALYLCASSLVPDSNQPQHFGDGTRLSIL.